This T cell receptor beta chain was sequenced for a study of technical replicates of blood from a few donors. Using immunoSEQ multiplex PCR, the repertoire was profiled, and TCRdb retains in-frame clones only, with some absent. Of some 48,000 clones listed, about 96% are singletons. Per the germline V gene, CDR1 is MDHEN and CDR2 is SYDVKM. Trimming removed 4 bases from V and 4 bases from J; junction bases left unmatched: 8. The CDR3 extends over 16 amino acids. The TCR sequence derives from a human donor in good health. This chain joins TRBV28 and TRBJ2-7; 12 positions agree with TRBD2. The specimen was T cells isolated from PBMCs. CDR3 DNA sequence: TGTGCCAGCAGTTCCCAGAGACTAGCGGGAGAGTACGAGCAGTACTTC. Residues: CASSSQRLAGEYEQYF.